The clone carrying this TCR beta chain appeared a single time. These data originate in a study of blood T cell repertoires in COVID-19. Study-wide context: Some COVID-19 samples were acute and others convalescent; all came from the United States, Italy and Spain. From T cells, B-cell-depleted T cells, or PBMCs came the material, which was cDNA or gDNA.

In the source study's methods: Nucleated cell number was recorded as an estimate derived from reference gene primer amplification. Assay: immunoSEQ multiplex PCR; the TCRdb copy retains only in-frame clones and omits some. Clone size and V and J calls were adopted from that table, with D and trimming inferred from the DNA. The table shows roughly 220,000 clones, with less than 90% occurring only once. CDR3 size: 14 residues. CDR1 is SNHLY, CDR2 FYNNEI, per germline. V gave up 8 bases and J gave up 0 bases; unmatched junction bases: 5. The clonotype was recovered from a woman aged 60-70 years who had recovered from COVID-19. The chain recombines TRBV2 with TRBJ1-1; 8 nucleotides match TRBD1. Sequenced input: peripheral blood. The CDR3 here is CASGRDRLNTEAFF. CDR3 sequence (DNA): TGTGCCAGCGGCCGGGACAGGCTGAACACTGAAGCTTTCTTT.